The clone carrying this T cell receptor beta chain was found a few times. Seattle patients were enrolled during active infection and followed longitudinally. The data were obtained in a study of blood T cell repertoires in COVID-19. Whole-study context: Both acute and convalescent COVID-19 samples were obtained from the United States, Italy and Spain. In each case, the material was cDNA or gDNA derived from T cells, B-cell-depleted T cells, or PBMCs.

This CDR3 is 18 amino acids long. CDR1 ENHRY and CDR2 SYGVKD come from the germline V gene. V lost 3 bases and J 0 bases, leaving 15 bases between the germline ends. In the source study's methods: Scientists estimated how many nucleated cells there were by amplifying reference gene primers. The method was immunoSEQ multiplex PCR; TCRdb's version includes in-frame clones alone and lacks a portion of them. V, J and clone size are taken as reported in that table, and D and trimming were inferred from the DNA itself. The sample shows around 110,000 clones, about three quarters of them seen only once. The source material was peripheral blood. This sequence was found in a man older than 75 with COVID-19, enrolled during active disease. The chain recombines TRBV10-3 with TRBJ1-6; possible D gene TRBD1, 5 bases. The CDR3 protein is CAISDLGGGSSYNSPLHF. The DNA for the CDR3 is TGTGCCATCAGTGACCTTGGGGGAGGTAGCTCCTATAATTCACCCCTCCACTTT.